The next 29 T cell receptor beta chains were all read from a single sample in a study of blood T cell repertoires in COVID-19. The method was immunoSEQ multiplex PCR; TCRdb's version includes in-frame clones alone and lacks a portion of them. The profile covers about 240,000 clones, with about 90% appearing a single time and 0.83% taken by the ten largest. The specimen was peripheral blood. The receptor set was obtained from a man aged 25-40 years with COVID-19, enrolled during active disease.

The V gene is TRBV18, the J gene TRBJ1-5; the D gene is possibly TRBD1 (5 bases). Germline V gene data show CDR1 as KGHSH and CDR2 as LQKENI. Trimming cost V 5 bases and J 7 bases, with 21 bases left between them. The CDR3 spans 16 residues. CDR3 DNA: TGTGCCAGCTCAATAAGCGGATCAGGGCGGGGGCAGCCCCAGCATTTT. This encodes CASSISGSGRGQPQHF.

CDR3 coding DNA: TGTGCCAGCAGTGTTGCAAGGGGGGGCACCTACGAGCAGTACTTC. Residues: CASSVARGGTYEQYF. The rearrangement uses TRBV25-1 and TRBJ2-7; D might be TRBD2 (7 bases). The CDR3 is 15 amino acids. CDR1 and CDR2 (germline): MGHDK, SYGVNS. V lost 4 bases and J lost 2, with 15 bases in between.

The chain is built from TRBV9 and TRBJ2-5; the match to TRBD1 covers 10 bases. Germline V gene lookup returns CDR1 SGDLS and CDR2 YYNGEE. V lost 4 bases and J lost 2; bases outside the gene matches: 5. The CDR3 spans 15 residues. Written as DNA, the CDR3 is TGTGCCAGCAGCCCATGGGACAGGGGACAAGAGACCCAGTACTTC. It encodes CASSPWDRGQETQYF.

This clone was picked up a small number of times. V gene TRBV19 combines with J gene TRBJ2-2, with D unresolved. The CDR3 sequence is 12 residues long. Trimming pared 9 bases from V and 4 bases from J, leaving 9 bases between. In germline, CDR1 is LNHDA, CDR2 SQIVND (reference sequence). This CDR3 is CASIRPTGELFF. In DNA form, the CDR3 reads TGTGCCAGCATCAGGCCCACCGGGGAGCTGTTTTTT.

The rearrangement joins TRBV19 to TRBJ1-6; a weak D match, TRBD1 (5 bases). Trimming took 2 bases from V and 5 from J, leaving 10 bases between them. Germline CDR1 is LNHDA and CDR2 is SQIVND (reference sequence). This CDR3 is built from 15 residues. This CDR3 reads CASSIRGADNSPLHF. In DNA form, the CDR3 reads TGTGCCAGTAGTATAAGGGGCGCGGATAATTCACCCCTCCACTTT.

V is TRBV3-1 (or the pseudogene TRBV3-2) and J is TRBJ2-1; TRBD2 is a possible D gene (7 bases). CDR3 length: 17 amino acids. Germline V CDR1 and CDR2: LGHDT, YNNKEL (reference sequence). Trimming took 1 base from V and 2 from J, leaving 15 bases between them. The CDR3 is CASSQVGGAGPYNEQFF. CDR3 DNA sequence: TGTGCCAGCAGCCAAGTAGGGGGGGCCGGGCCCTACAATGAGCAGTTCTTC.

V and J are TRBV19 and TRBJ2-3; TRBD2 aligns across 7 bases. The CDR3 is 18 amino acids. The V segment lost 1 base and the J segment 1 base; nucleotides outside the gene matches: 11. Germline lookup yields CDR1 LNHDA and CDR2 SQIVND (reference sequence). The DNA of the CDR3 is TGTGCCAGTAGTATAGCTCAGGGAGGGGCGGCGGGCACAGATACGCAGTATTTT. Protein sequence: CASSIAQGGAAGTDTQYF.

The chain has TRBV27 and TRBJ1-5, with a tentative D call TRBD1 (6 bases). V gave up 0 bases and J gave up 2 bases, with 14 bases separating them. Germline loops: CDR1 MNHEY, CDR2 SMNVEV (reference sequence). The CDR3 runs 17 residues. This CDR3 is CASSLSAAGDGNQPQHF. The CDR3 DNA follows: TGTGCCAGCAGTTTATCTGCGGCAGGGGATGGCAATCAGCCCCAGCATTTT.

The rearrangement links TRBV3-1 (or the pseudogene TRBV3-2) to TRBJ1-1, with TRBD1 matching over 9 bases. This CDR3 has 15 amino acids. J gave up 5 bases and V 3 bases, and 7 bases lay outside the gene matches. Germline V gene data show CDR1 as LGHDT and CDR2 as YNNKEL (reference sequence). The CDR3 region has the DNA TGTGCCAGCAGCCAGGACGGGACAGGGTCGACTGAAGCTTTCTTT. Its protein is CASSQDGTGSTEAFF.

The rearrangement uses TRBV5-1 and TRBJ1-2; 8 nucleotides align to TRBD1. The CDR3 is 15 amino acids. The trim removed 0 bases at V and 6 bases at J, leaving 7 bases unmatched. The germline V gene encodes CDR1 SGHRS and CDR2 YFSETQ. The CDR3 here is CASSLVGQGADGYTF. The DNA for the CDR3 is TGCGCCAGCAGCTTGGTCGGACAGGGAGCTGATGGCTACACCTTC.

J is TRBJ2-5 and V is TRBV3-1 (or the pseudogene TRBV3-2), with 8 positions matching TRBD2. V shed 1 base and J 6 bases; nucleotides not matched to a gene: 10. CDR1 LGHDT and CDR2 YNNKEL come from the germline V gene (reference sequence). This CDR3 comprises 16 residues. Here the CDR3 DNA reads TGTGCCAGCAGCCAAGGAGGGTCGGGGGGGCTGAAGACCCAGTACTTC. Translation gives CASSQGGSGGLKTQYF.

The CDR3 DNA reads as TGCGCCAGCAGATTAACAGGGGCGGGGAACACTGAAGCTTTCTTT. Amino acids: CASRLTGAGNTEAFF. V and J are TRBV5-1 and TRBJ1-1, with 7 positions matching TRBD1. The CDR3 totals 15 residues. J lost 1 base, V lost 5 bases, and 8 bases had no gene match. Germline V gene lookup returns CDR1 SGHRS and CDR2 YFSETQ.

This rearrangement joins TRBV10-2 to TRBJ1-1, with a possible D match to TRBD1 (5 bases). Germline lookup yields CDR1 WSHSY and CDR2 SAAADI. CDR3 length equals 15 residues. V gave up 0 bases and J gave up 0 bases, with 8 bases separating them. CDR3 region: CASSESEGMNTEAFF. The CDR3, as DNA: TGCGCCAGCAGTGAGTCGGAGGGGATGAACACTGAAGCTTTCTTT.

CDR3 protein: CASSLVGGTEAFF. The CDR3 DNA follows: TGTGCCAGCAGCTTGGTAGGGGGCACTGAAGCTTTCTTT. The chain uses TRBV11-2 and TRBJ1-1, with a possible D match to TRBD1 (6 bases). The V end was cut by 3 bases, the J end by 4 bases, with 9 bases between. Germline V CDR1 and CDR2: SGHAT, FQNNGV. CDR3 size: 13 residues.

The chain couples TRBV19 to TRBJ2-3, with 10 bases that match TRBD1. The V gene end was trimmed by 9 bases and the J gene end by 3 bases; junction bases not matched to a gene: 6. This CDR3 is built from 14 residues. Germline values: CDR1 LNHDA, CDR2 SQIVND (reference sequence). The CDR3 DNA follows: TGTGCCAGCCGACAGGGGGCGACTACAGATACGCAGTATTTT. Translation: CASRQGATTDTQYF. The full variable domain, rest sourced from reference TRBV19 and TRBJ2-3, is DGGITQSPKYLFRKEGQNVTLSCEQNLNHDAMYWYRQDPGQGLRLIYYSQIVNDFQKGDIAEGYSVSREKKESFPLTVTSAQKNPTAFYLCASRQGATTDTQYFGPGTRLTVL.

The chain links TRBV7-9 to TRBJ1-2; D is unclear. The V gene's germline CDR1 is SEHNR and CDR2 FQNEAQ (reference sequence). V lost 3 bases, J lost 2 bases, and 7 bases lay in between. The CDR3 is 13 amino acids. In DNA, the CDR3 is TGTGCCAGCAGCTTTGACGGGAACTATGGCTACACCTTC. It translates to CASSFDGNYGYTF.

V and J are TRBV7-3 and TRBJ1-2; 7 bases are shared with TRBD1. Germline-derived CDR1 and CDR2 are SGHTA and FQGTGA. The CDR3 spans 13 residues. V was clipped by 4 bases and J by 7 bases; unmatched bases: 6. For the CDR3, the DNA is TGTGCCAGCAGCTACACAGGGGATTCTGGCTACACCTTC. Translation gives CASSYTGDSGYTF.

In its sample, this clone was seen once. The CDR3 DNA reads TGTGCCAGCAGCCAAGGTAGCGGGGGGATCTCGCTGGATACGCAGTATTTT. This translates into CASSQGSGGISLDTQYF. This chain links TRBV3-1 (or the pseudogene TRBV3-2) with TRBJ2-3; 10 bases are shared with TRBD2. The CDR3 is 17 amino acids. After removal of 1 base from V and 6 bases from J, the junction contained 10 bases not matched to a gene. Germline V gene lookup returns CDR1 LGHDT and CDR2 YNNKEL (reference sequence).

This chain uses TRBV7-9 with TRBJ1-1; 7 bases match TRBD1. V trimming: 1 base; J trimming: 1 base; junction bases outside the gene matches: 6. The CDR3 runs to 16 residues. Germline loops: CDR1 SEHNR, CDR2 FQNEAQ (reference sequence). The DNA of the CDR3 is TGTGCCAGCAGCTTAGAGGGCAGGGGGTCGAACACTGAAGCTTTCTTT. Encoded protein: CASSLEGRGSNTEAFF.

J is TRBJ2-3 and V is TRBV2; D may be TRBD2 (5 bases). Trimming pared 3 bases from V and 2 bases from J, leaving 9 bases between. The CDR3 is 14 amino acids. Germline V CDR1 and CDR2: SNHLY, FYNNEI. CDR3 residues: CASSDRGYTDTQYF. CDR3 nucleotide sequence: TGTGCCAGCAGTGACCGGGGATACACAGATACGCAGTATTTT.

The chain combines TRBV4-1 with TRBJ1-2, with TRBD1 matching over 7 bases. CDR3 length equals 16 residues. V dropped 3 bases and J dropped 2; count of bases not matched to a gene: 9. Germline CDR1 reads MGHRA; CDR2 reads YSYEKL. CDR3 region: CASSQPRDRLNYGYTF. CDR3 nucleotide sequence: TGCGCCAGCAGCCAGCCCCGGGACAGACTAAACTATGGCTACACCTTC.

The V call is TRBV30, the J call TRBJ1-4; D may be TRBD1 (6 bases). The CDR3 spans 13 residues. Trimming stripped 2 bases from V and 8 bases from J, with 12 bases between. Germline CDR1 and CDR2: GTSNPN and SVGIG (reference sequence). This CDR3 is CAWSSQGYEKLFF. CDR3 in DNA: TGTGCCTGGAGTTCGCAGGGGTACGAAAAACTGTTTTTT.

The chain is built from TRBV5-4 and TRBJ2-5; D ambiguous. The V end lost 5 bases, the J end lost 2 bases, and 10 bases lay between the germline ends. From germline, CDR1 is SGHNT and CDR2 YYREEE (reference sequence). The CDR3 has 13 amino acids. In DNA form, the CDR3 reads TGTGCCAGCAGTACCGGAGAGCAAGAGACCCAGTACTTC. Its protein product is CASSTGEQETQYF.

The chain employs TRBV18 and TRBJ2-2; weak D call: TRBD1 (5 bases). CDR1 and CDR2 from the germline V gene are KGHSH and LQKENI. The length of the CDR3 is 17 residues. The V and J ends lost 3 bases and 7 bases respectively, with 21 bases between them. The CDR3: CASSPLRTYQRDGELFF. Here the CDR3 DNA reads TGTGCCAGCTCACCTCTCCGGACATACCAAAGGGACGGGGAGCTGTTTTTT.

The chain is built from TRBV6-5 and TRBJ2-7; tentatively, D is TRBD1 (6 bases). Per germline, CDR1 MNHEY and CDR2 SVGAGI. The CDR3 is 14 residues long. With 5 bases removed from V and 0 bases from J, the gap between germline ends came to 11 bases. The CDR3 DNA sequence: TGTGCCAGCAGTACATGGGACACCTCCTACGAGCAGTACTTC. Protein: CASSTWDTSYEQYF.

V is TRBV4-1 and J is TRBJ2-5; 7 bases map to TRBD2. Trimming removed 0 bases from V and 4 bases from J; junction bases left unmatched: 14. Germline CDR1 is MGHRA and CDR2 is YSYEKL. The CDR3 extends over 18 amino acids. The CDR3 region is CASSQETLYTAGRETQYF. Here the CDR3 DNA reads TGCGCCAGCAGCCAAGAAACCCTTTATACAGCGGGGAGAGAGACCCAGTACTTC.

The genes are TRBV7-9 and TRBJ1-1; D not resolved. This CDR3 comprises 14 residues. V lost 0 bases, J lost 1 base, and 6 bases lay in between. CDR1 and CDR2 from the germline V gene are SEHNR and FQNEAQ (reference sequence). In DNA, the CDR3 is TGTGCCAGCAGCTTAGCGACTGAGAACACTGAAGCTTTCTTT. It encodes CASSLATENTEAFF.

The CDR3 protein is CASSLATVGSYNSPLHF. The CDR3, as DNA: TGTGCCAGCAGCTTAGCGACAGTAGGCTCCTATAATTCACCCCTCCACTTT. This rearrangement joins TRBV11-2 to TRBJ1-6; D perhaps matches TRBD1 (5 bases). The CDR3 contains 17 residues. V was clipped by 1 base and J by 0 bases, with 10 bases between them. Germline values: CDR1 SGHAT, CDR2 FQNNGV.

The chain combines TRBV5-1 with TRBJ2-5; D may be TRBD1 (7 bases). The CDR3 is made up of 17 amino acids. V was clipped by 0 bases and J by 1 base, with 16 bases between them. The V gene's germline CDR1 is SGHRS and CDR2 YFSETQ. CDR3 nucleotide sequence: TGCGCCAGCAGCTTGGGGGCAGGGGGGAAGCTCCAAGAGACCCAGTACTTC. Protein product: CASSLGAGGKLQETQYF.